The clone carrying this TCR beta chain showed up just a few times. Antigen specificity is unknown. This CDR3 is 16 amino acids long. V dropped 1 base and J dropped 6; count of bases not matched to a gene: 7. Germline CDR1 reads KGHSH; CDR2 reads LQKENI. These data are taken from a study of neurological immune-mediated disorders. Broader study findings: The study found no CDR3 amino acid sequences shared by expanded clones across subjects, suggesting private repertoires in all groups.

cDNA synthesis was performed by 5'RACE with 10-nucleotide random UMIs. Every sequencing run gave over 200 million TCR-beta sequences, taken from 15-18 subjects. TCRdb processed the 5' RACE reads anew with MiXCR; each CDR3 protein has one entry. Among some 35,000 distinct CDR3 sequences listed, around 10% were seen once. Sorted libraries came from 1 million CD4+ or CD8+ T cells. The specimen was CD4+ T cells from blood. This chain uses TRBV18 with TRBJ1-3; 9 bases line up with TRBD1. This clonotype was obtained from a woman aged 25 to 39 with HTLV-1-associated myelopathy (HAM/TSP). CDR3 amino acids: CASSPRTGEIENTIYF. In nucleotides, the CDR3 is TGTGCCAGCTCACCACGGACAGGGGAGATCGAAAACACCATATATTTT.